This entry lists 11 T cell receptor beta chains sequenced from one sample in a study of blood T cell repertoires in COVID-19. This table comes from immunoSEQ multiplex PCR, and its TCRdb copy is limited to in-frame clones, with some not included. The sample consists of around 58,000 clones, approximately 87% of them appearing once. Sequenced sample: peripheral blood. These receptor sequences come from a human donor in a cohort sampled during active COVID-19.

The genes are TRBV6-5 and TRBJ2-2, with 7 bases that match TRBD1. The junction had 9 bases not matched to a gene; V was cut back by 8 bases and J by 6 bases. The CDR3 is 14 amino acids. The germline gives CDR1 MNHEY, CDR2 SVGAGI. CDR3 sequence: CASRADRAAGELFF. CDR3 nucleotide sequence: TGTGCCAGCCGGGCTGACAGGGCGGCCGGGGAGCTGTTTTTT.

There are a few counts of this clone. The chain employs TRBV9 and TRBJ2-1, with 8 bases fitting TRBD1. CDR1 is SGDLS, CDR2 YYNGEE, per germline. CDR3 size: 15 residues. The V gene end was trimmed by 4 bases and the J gene end by 3 bases; junction bases not matched to a gene: 6. The CDR3 coding sequence is TGTGCCAGCAGCCCCGGACAGGGACGCTACAATGAGCAGTTCTTC. Its protein is CASSPGQGRYNEQFF. Full variable domain (outside the CDR3, taken from reference TRBV9 and TRBJ2-1): DSGVTQTPKHLITATGQRVTLRCSPRSGDLSVYWYQQSLDQGLQFLIQYYNGEERAKGNILERFSAQQFPDLHSELNLSSLELGDSALYFCASSPGQGRYNEQFFGPGTRLTVL.

The chain carries TRBV6-1 and TRBJ1-2; D is ambiguous. The V end lost 3 bases, the J end lost 1 base, and 9 bases lay between the germline ends. This CDR3 is built from 14 residues. Germline values: CDR1 MNHNS, CDR2 SASEGT. Here the CDR3 DNA reads TGTGCCAGCAGTGATTTGAGTTTTAACTATGGCTACACCTTC. This encodes CASSDLSFNYGYTF.

The V call is TRBV2, the J call TRBJ1-4, with TRBD1 matching 9 bases. With 11 bases clipped from V and 8 bases from J, the junction kept 9 bases outside the gene matches. CDR1 and CDR2 from the germline V gene are SNHLY and FYNNEI. This CDR3 has 13 residues. In DNA, the CDR3 is TGTGCCGGGCGCAGACAGGGGGGAGAAAAACTGTTTTTT. Translation: CAGRRQGGEKLFF.

The gene calls are TRBV3-1 (or the pseudogene TRBV3-2) and TRBJ1-2, with D maybe TRBD1 (5 bases). CDR3 length equals 13 residues. Per the germline V gene, CDR1 is LGHDT and CDR2 is YNNKEL (reference sequence). V shed 6 bases and J shed 2 bases, with 10 bases lying between them. CDR3 loop: CASRPGKNYGYTF. CDR3 DNA sequence: TGTGCCAGCAGACCAGGGAAGAACTATGGCTACACCTTC.

V and J are TRBV7-2 and TRBJ1-2, with 12 bases aligning to TRBD1. The V gene's germline CDR1 is SGHTA and CDR2 FQGNSA. Trimming removed 5 bases from V and 4 bases from J; junction bases left unmatched: 11. CDR3 length: 17 amino acids. CDR3 nucleotide sequence: TGTGCCAGCAGCGTCCCGGGACAGGGGGCTCGGGGCTATGGCTACACCTTC. Translated, it gives CASSVPGQGARGYGYTF. The entire variable domain, with the rest obtained from reference TRBV7-2 and TRBJ1-2, is as follows: GAGVSQSPSNKVTEKGKDVELRCDPISGHTALYWYRQSLGQGLEFLIYFQGNSAPDKSGLPSDRFSAERTGGSVSTLTIQRTQQEDSAVYLCASSVPGQGARGYGYTFGSGTRLTVV.

The CDR3 protein is CASRTGTSNEKLFF. For the CDR3, the DNA is TGTGCCAGCAGAACCGGGACATCGAATGAAAAACTGTTTTTT. The V and J genes are TRBV6-5 and TRBJ1-4; D is possibly TRBD1 (6 bases). Germline values: CDR1 MNHEY, CDR2 SVGAGI. V dropped 6 bases and J dropped 5 bases, with 13 bases sitting between them. This CDR3 spans 14 amino acids.

CDR3 nucleotides: TGTGCCAGCAGCCAAGCGCAGGGCTCTAACTATGGCTACACCTTC. Translation: CASSQAQGSNYGYTF. J is TRBJ1-2 and V is TRBV4-2; possibly TRBD1 for D (5 bases). The V gene's germline CDR1 is LGHNA and CDR2 YNFKEQ. The CDR3 contains 15 residues. V was shortened by 1 base and J by 0 bases, with 9 bases between the two germline ends.

The chain combines TRBV27 with TRBJ2-3, with D perhaps TRBD2 (5 bases). Looked up from germline, CDR1 is MNHEY and CDR2 is SMNVEV (reference sequence). V lost 2 bases to trimming and J lost 5 bases, with 14 bases between them. This CDR3 is built from 15 residues. CDR3 in amino acids: CASSLSIARVDTQYF. CDR3 DNA: TGTGCCAGCAGTTTAAGTATAGCGAGGGTAGATACGCAGTATTTT.

The chain carries TRBV6-5 and TRBJ2-3; a possible D gene is TRBD2 (6 bases). Per the germline V gene, CDR1 is MNHEY and CDR2 is SVGAGI. This CDR3 is 15 amino acids long. V was pared by 5 bases and J by 4 bases, with 16 bases between. CDR3 nucleotides: TGTGCCAGCAGTCCTCGGGGCGGGGTGTCAGATACGCAGTATTTT. Translated, it gives CASSPRGGVSDTQYF.

The rearrangement links TRBV11-2 to TRBJ2-5; no firm D call. The CDR3 totals 13 residues. Germline lookup yields CDR1 SGHAT and CDR2 FQNNGV. Trimming shortened V by 1 base and J by 5 bases, and 8 bases separated the two germline ends. Here the CDR3 DNA reads TGTGCCAGCAGCTTAGTACAAACGGAGACCCAGTACTTC. It translates to CASSLVQTETQYF.